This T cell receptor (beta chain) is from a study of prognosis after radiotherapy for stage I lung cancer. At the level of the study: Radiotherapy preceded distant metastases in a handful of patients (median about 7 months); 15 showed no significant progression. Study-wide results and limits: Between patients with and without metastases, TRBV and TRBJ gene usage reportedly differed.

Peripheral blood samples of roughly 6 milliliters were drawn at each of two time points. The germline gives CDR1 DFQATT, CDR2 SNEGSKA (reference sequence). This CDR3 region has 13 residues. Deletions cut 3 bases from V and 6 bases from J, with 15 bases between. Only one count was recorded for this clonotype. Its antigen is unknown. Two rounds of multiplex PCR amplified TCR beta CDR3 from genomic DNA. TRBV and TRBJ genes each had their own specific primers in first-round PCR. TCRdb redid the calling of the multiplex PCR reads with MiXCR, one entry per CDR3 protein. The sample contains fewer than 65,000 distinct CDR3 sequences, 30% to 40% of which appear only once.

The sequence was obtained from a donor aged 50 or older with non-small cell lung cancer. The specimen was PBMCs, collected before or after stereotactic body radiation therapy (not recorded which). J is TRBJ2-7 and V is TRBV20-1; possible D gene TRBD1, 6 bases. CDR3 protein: CSASRTGLVEQYF. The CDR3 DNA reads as TGCAGTGCTAGCAGAACAGGGTTAGTCGAGCAGTACTTC.